This T cell receptor beta chain was sequenced in a study of blood T cell dynamics during melanoma immunotherapy. The germline V gene encodes CDR1 MNHEY and CDR2 SVGAGI. The CDR3 spans 14 residues. The V and J ends lost 7 bases and 7 bases respectively, with 16 bases between them. Described time point: week 3, after first cycle of checkpoint inhibitor. Sequenced by immunoSEQ multiplex PCR; TCRdb stores in-frame clones only, minus some. This sample has roughly 15,000 clones; 80% to 90% occur once, and the top ten carry 5% to 5.5%. The gene calls are TRBV6-5 and TRBJ1-4, with a possible D match to TRBD1 (6 bases). This receptor was obtained from a human donor with melanoma. Sequenced here: blood, sampled from a patient treated with checkpoint blockade. The CDR3 nucleotides read TGTGCCAGCACCTCGAGGGGGGGCTTTGAAAAACTGTTTTTT. This encodes CASTSRGGFEKLFF.